This T cell receptor beta chain is drawn from a study of response to subunit inactivated influenza vaccine. The study's findings and limits: Few new T cells, the authors suggested, are recruited by each seasonal influenza vaccination.

TCRdb re-derived calls from the RT-PCR reads in MiXCR, one entry per CDR3 protein. The data hold some 500,000 distinct CDR3 sequences, with over 10% observed a single time. This clonotype was observed a few times. Its cognate antigen is unknown. The V gene's germline CDR1 is SGHRS and CDR2 YFSETQ. CDR3 length equals 18 residues. The junction had 6 bases not matched to a gene; V was cut back by 3 bases and J by 0 bases. The source was PBMCs from blood, collected 45 days after vaccination. The TCR sequence derives from a man aged 45-65 years who received an inactivated influenza vaccine. The chain carries TRBV5-1 and TRBJ2-6; TRBD1 matches at 10 bases. CDR3 region: CASSSGTGVLSGANVLTF. In DNA, the CDR3 is TGCGCCAGCAGCTCCGGGACAGGGGTACTCTCTGGGGCCAACGTCCTGACTTTC.